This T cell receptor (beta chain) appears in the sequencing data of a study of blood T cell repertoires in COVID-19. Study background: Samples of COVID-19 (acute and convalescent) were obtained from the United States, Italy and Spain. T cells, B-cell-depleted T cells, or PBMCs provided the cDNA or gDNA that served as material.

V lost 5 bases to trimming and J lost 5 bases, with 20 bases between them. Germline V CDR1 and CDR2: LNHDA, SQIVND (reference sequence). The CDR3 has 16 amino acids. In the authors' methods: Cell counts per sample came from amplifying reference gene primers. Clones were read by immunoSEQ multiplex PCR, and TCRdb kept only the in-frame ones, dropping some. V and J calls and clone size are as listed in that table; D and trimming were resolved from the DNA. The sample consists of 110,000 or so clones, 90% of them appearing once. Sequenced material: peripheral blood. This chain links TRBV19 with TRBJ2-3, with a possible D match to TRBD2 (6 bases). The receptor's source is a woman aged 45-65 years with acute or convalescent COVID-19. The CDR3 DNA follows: TGTGCCAGTAGTCCCCAGGGAGGCGGAGGTGGAGATACGCAGTATTTT. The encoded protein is CASSPQGGGGGDTQYF.